One T cell receptor (beta chain) is described in this entry. These data originate in a study of cytomegalovirus exposure and HLA in healthy donors. The CDR3 contains 14 residues. Germline CDR1 reads MNHNS; CDR2 reads SASEGT. V lost 11 bases to trimming and J lost 6 bases, with 23 bases between them. Amplification used 60 Vbeta primers and 13 Jbeta primers. TCRdb keeps only in-frame clones here, not all; method: immunoSEQ multiplex PCR. The data contain fewer than 120,000 clones, more than 70% of them seen just once; the ten biggest clones take up around 3%. The TCR sequence derives from a woman aged 60-75 years in good health and CMV-seropositive. Sequences were obtained from PBMCs. V gene TRBV6-1 combines with J gene TRBJ2-7; D perhaps matches TRBD2 (6 bases). The DNA for the CDR3 is TGTGCCGTCGCAGGATTGGAGGGGCCCGGCGAGCAGTACTTC. Protein: CAVAGLEGPGEQYF.